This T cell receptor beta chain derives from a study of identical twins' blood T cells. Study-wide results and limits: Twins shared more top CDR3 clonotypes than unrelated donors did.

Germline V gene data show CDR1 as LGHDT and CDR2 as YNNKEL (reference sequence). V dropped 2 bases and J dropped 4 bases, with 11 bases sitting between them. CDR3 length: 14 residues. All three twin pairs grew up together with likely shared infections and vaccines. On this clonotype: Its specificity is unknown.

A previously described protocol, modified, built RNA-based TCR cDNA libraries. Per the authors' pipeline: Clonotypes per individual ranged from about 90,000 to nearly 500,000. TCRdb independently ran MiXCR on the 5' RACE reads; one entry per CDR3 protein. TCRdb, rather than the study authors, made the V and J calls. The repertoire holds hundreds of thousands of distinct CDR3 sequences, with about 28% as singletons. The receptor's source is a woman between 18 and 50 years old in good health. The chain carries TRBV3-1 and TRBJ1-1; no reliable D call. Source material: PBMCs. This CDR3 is CASSQKGFGTEAFF. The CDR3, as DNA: TGTGCCAGCAGCCAAAAGGGTTTTGGCACTGAAGCTTTCTTT.